The 2 T cell receptor beta chains below were found in one sample sequenced in a study of response to subunit inactivated influenza vaccine. TCRdb re-called the RT-PCR reads through MiXCR, storing one row per CDR3 protein. Of about 780,000 distinct CDR3 sequences in the sample, around 18% are singletons; the top ten hold approximately 11%. The source was PBMCs from blood, collected around 5 days after vaccination. The receptor set was obtained from a man in his fifties who received an inactivated influenza vaccine.

This clonotype was detected only once. CDR3 in amino acids: CASSNRDGATGELFF. DNA for the CDR3: TGTGCCAGCTCAAATCGGGACGGGGCCACCGGGGAGCTGTTTTTT. The genes are TRBV18 and TRBJ2-2, with D perhaps assigned TRBD1 or TRBD2 (5 bases each). CDR1 is KGHSH and CDR2 is LQKENI in the germline V gene. The CDR3 extends over 15 amino acids. Trimming took 5 bases from V and 4 from J, leaving 14 bases between them.

This clonotype came up many times. V usage is TRBV5-1 and J usage is TRBJ1-1; 7 bases agree with TRBD1. The CDR3 loop spans 13 amino acids. With 8 bases clipped from V and 5 bases from J, the junction kept 9 bases outside the gene matches. Germline CDR1 reads SGHRS; CDR2 reads YFSETQ. The CDR3 loop is CASSDRVETEAFF. The CDR3 DNA is TGCGCCAGTTCCGACAGGGTCGAGACTGAAGCTTTCTTT. Full variable domain (missing parts from reference TRBV5-1 and TRBJ1-1): KAGVTQTPRYLIKTRGQQVTLSCSPISGHRSVSWYQQTPGQGLQFLFEYFSETQRNKGNFPGRFSGRQFSNSRSEMNVSTLELGDSALYLCASSDRVETEAFFGQGTRLTVV.